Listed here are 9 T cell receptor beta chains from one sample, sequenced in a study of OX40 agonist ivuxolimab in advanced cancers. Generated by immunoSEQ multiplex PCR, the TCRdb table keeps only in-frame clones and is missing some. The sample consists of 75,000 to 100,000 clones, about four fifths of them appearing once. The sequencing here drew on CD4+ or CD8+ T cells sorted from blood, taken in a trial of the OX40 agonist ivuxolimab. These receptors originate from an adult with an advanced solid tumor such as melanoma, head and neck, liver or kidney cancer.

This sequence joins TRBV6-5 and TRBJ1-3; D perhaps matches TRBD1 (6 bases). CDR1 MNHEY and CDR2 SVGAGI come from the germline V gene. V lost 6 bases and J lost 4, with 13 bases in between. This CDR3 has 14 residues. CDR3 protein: CASSRQASGNTIYF. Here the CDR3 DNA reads TGTGCCAGCAGCCGACAGGCTTCCGGAAACACCATATATTTT.

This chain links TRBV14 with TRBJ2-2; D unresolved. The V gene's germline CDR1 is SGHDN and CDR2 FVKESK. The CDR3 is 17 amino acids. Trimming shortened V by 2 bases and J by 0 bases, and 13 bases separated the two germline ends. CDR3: CASSQSYTYSNTGELFF. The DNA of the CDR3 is TGTGCCAGCAGCCAAAGTTACACCTACTCGAACACCGGGGAGCTGTTTTTT.

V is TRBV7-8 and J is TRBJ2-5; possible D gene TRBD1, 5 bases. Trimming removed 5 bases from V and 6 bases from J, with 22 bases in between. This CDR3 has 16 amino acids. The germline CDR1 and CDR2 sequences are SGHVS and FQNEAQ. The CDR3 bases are TGTGCCAGCAGCCCTGACAGAATCATGCTTGGGAAGACCCAGTACTTC. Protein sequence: CASSPDRIMLGKTQYF. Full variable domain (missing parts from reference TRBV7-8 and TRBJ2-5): GAGVSQSPRYKVAKRGQDVALRCDPISGHVSLFWYQQALGQGPEFLTYFQNEAQLDKSGLPSDRFFAERPEGSVSTLKIQRTQQEDSAVYLCASSPDRIMLGKTQYFGPGTRLLVL.

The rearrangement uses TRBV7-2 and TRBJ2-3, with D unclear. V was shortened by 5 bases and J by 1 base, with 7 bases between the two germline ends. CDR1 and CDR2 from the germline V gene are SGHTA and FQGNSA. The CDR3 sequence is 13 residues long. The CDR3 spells CASSTDGTDTQYF. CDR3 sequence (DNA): TGTGCCAGCAGCACCGATGGCACAGATACGCAGTATTTT.

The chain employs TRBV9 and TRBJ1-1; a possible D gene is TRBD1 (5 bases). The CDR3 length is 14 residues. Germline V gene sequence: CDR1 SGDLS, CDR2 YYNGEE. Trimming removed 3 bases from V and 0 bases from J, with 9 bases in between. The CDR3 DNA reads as TGTGCCAGCAGCGGCCCGGGGCTGAACACTGAAGCTTTCTTT. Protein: CASSGPGLNTEAFF.

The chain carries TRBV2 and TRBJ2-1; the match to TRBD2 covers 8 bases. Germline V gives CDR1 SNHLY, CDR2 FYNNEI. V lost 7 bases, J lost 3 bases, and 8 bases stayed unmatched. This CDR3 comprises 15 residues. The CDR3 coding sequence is TGTGCCAGCATCGAGGGGACTAGAGTCTACAATGAGCAGTTCTTC. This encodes CASIEGTRVYNEQFF.

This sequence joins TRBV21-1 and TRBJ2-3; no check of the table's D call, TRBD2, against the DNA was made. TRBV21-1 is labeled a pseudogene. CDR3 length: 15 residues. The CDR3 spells CASSKVPGETDTQYF. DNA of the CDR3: TGTGCCAGCAGCAAAGTGCCCGGGGAGACAGATACGCAGTATTTT.

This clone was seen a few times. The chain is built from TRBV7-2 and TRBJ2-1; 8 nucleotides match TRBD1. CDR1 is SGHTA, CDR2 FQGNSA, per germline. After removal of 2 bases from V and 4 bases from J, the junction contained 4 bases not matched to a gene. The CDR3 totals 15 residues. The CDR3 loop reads CASSLRGQVYNEQFF. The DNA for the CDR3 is TGTGCCAGCAGCTTAAGGGGACAGGTATACAATGAGCAGTTCTTC.

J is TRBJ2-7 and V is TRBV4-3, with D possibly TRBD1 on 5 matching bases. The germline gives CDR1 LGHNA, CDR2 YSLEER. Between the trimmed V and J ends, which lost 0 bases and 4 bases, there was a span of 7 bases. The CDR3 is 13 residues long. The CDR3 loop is CASSQDQGYEQYF. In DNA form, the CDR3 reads TGCGCCAGCAGCCAAGATCAGGGTTACGAGCAGTACTTC.